This T cell receptor beta chain comes out of a study of T cell repertoires and HLA-DP antigens. On this clone itself: What it recognizes is unknown.

Some clones are missing from TCRdb's copy, which holds only in-frame ones; the method was immunoSEQ multiplex PCR. The table lists about 73,000 clones, about four fifths of them singletons. Trimming shortened V by 2 bases and J by 2 bases, and 15 bases separated the two germline ends. The CDR3 spans 17 residues. CD4+ T cells were isolated untouched, 95% to 98% pure. The receptor was isolated from a man in his 60s in good health and CMV-seronegative. Sequencing was done on a sample of CD4+ T cells from PBMCs. The chain uses TRBV23-1 and TRBJ2-2; D not resolved. TRBV23-1 is placed among ORFs of uncertain function. DNA for the CDR3: TGCGCCAGCAGTCAAGGGGAAAAACATCGTAACACCGGGGAGCTGTTTTTT. Translating gives CASSQGEKHRNTGELFF.